The 13 T cell receptor beta chains reported below all come from one sample, sequenced in a study of T cells in Graves' hyperthyroidism and ophthalmopathy. Authors of the study amplified TCR beta CDR3 regions from RNA transcripts. TCR CDR3 underwent first-round RT-PCR with the HTBI primer set. TCRdb called the multiplex PCR reads again in MiXCR, with one record for every CDR3 protein. The table has around 280,000 distinct CDR3 sequences, 12% to 15% seen once; the top ten hold 7.9%. Input material: blood. The receptors shown here come from a woman aged 40 to 55 with Graves' hyperthyroidism.

This clonotype appeared many times. This sequence joins TRBV2 and TRBJ2-5; D remains unclear. V gave up 6 bases and J gave up 5 bases, with 7 bases separating them. This CDR3 is built from 11 residues. Germline V gives CDR1 SNHLY, CDR2 FYNNEI. CDR3 sequence reads: CASRLQETQYF. The CDR3 nucleotides are TGTGCCAGCAGACTACAGGAGACCCAGTACTTC.

This clonotype was counted many times. The rearrangement links TRBV3-1 to TRBJ2-7; 9 bases are shared with TRBD2. This CDR3 is built from 15 residues. Germline CDR1 is LGHDT and CDR2 is YNNKEL (reference sequence). The trim removed 0 bases at V and 5 bases at J, leaving 5 bases unmatched. Here the CDR3 DNA reads TGTGCCAGCAGCCAAGAGACTAGCGGTTTACACGAGCAGTACTTC. It yields the protein CASSQETSGLHEQYF.

This clonotype has at least ten counts. V and J are TRBV13 and TRBJ2-2; D gene uncertain. V lost 3 bases and J 1 base, leaving 9 bases between the germline ends. The CDR3 sequence is 15 residues long. Looked up from germline, CDR1 is PRHDT and CDR2 is FYEKMQ (reference sequence). CDR3 loop: CASSLGTVNTGELFF. In DNA form, the CDR3 reads TGTGCCAGCAGCTTGGGTACAGTGAACACCGGGGAGCTGTTTTTT.

In this sample, this clonotype turned up a few times. The CDR3 loop is CASSPPPSGTGEFRSNQPQHF. CDR3 sequence (DNA): TGTGCCAGTAGTCCCCCCCCGTCCGGGACAGGGGAATTTCGGAGCAATCAGCCCCAGCATTTT. V usage is TRBV19 and J usage is TRBJ1-5, with TRBD1 identical over 10 bases. Germline V gives CDR1 LNHDA, CDR2 SQIVND (reference sequence). Trimming took 5 bases from V and 1 from J; bases not matched to a gene: 20. This CDR3 is 21 amino acids long.

This clonotype was detected many times. In nucleotides, the CDR3 is TGTGCCAGCAGCCCCGGACTAGCGGGAGTCCTGGCCAATGAGCAGTTCTTC. It encodes CASSPGLAGVLANEQFF. The V call is TRBV11-3, the J call TRBJ2-1, with 13 bases identical to TRBD2. The CDR3 sequence is 17 residues long. Germline CDR1 SGHNT, CDR2 YENEEA. J was trimmed by 6 bases and V by 5 bases; bases with no gene match: 10.

This chain links TRBV19 with TRBJ1-1; D is possibly TRBD1 (6 bases). This CDR3 has 14 residues. Looked up from germline, CDR1 is LNHDA and CDR2 is SQIVND (reference sequence). Deletions cut 7 bases from V and 4 bases from J, with 16 bases between. CDR3 sequence (DNA): TGTGCCAGTAAAAAGACAGGCGTGTTCACTGAAGCTTTCTTT. Translation gives CASKKTGVFTEAFF.

This clonotype was seen a few times. The chain links TRBV6-2 or TRBV6-3 to TRBJ2-1; TRBD2 is a possible D gene (5 bases). The CDR3 spans 16 residues. Per the germline V gene, CDR1 is MNHEY and CDR2 is SVGEGT. V was trimmed by 2 bases and J by 2 bases, leaving 13 bases between them. CDR3 region: CASSYIGAEAYNEQFF. CDR3 coding DNA: TGTGCCAGCAGTTACATTGGAGCGGAGGCCTACAATGAGCAGTTCTTC.

The chain uses TRBV20-1 and TRBJ2-7; 8 positions match TRBD1. This CDR3 comprises 11 residues. Germline V CDR1 and CDR2: DFQATT, SNEGSKA (reference sequence). V trimming: 5 bases; J trimming: 4 bases; junction bases outside the gene matches: 1. The CDR3 here is CSAGQGYEQYF. The CDR3 DNA reads as TGCAGTGCTGGACAGGGTTACGAGCAGTACTTC.

This clonotype was counted ten times or more. This chain links TRBV28 with TRBJ1-5; D gene ambiguous. The germline gives CDR1 MDHEN, CDR2 SYDVKM. Trimming pared 7 bases from V and 3 bases from J, leaving 19 bases between. The CDR3 has 16 amino acids. The CDR3 loop reads CASTAALDNSNQPQHF. CDR3 nucleotides: TGTGCCAGCACCGCCGCCCTAGACAACTCCAATCAGCCCCAGCATTTT.

Ten or more counts support this clonotype. This chain connects TRBV6-1 to TRBJ2-1, with D possibly being TRBD1 (5 bases). The germline V and J ends were trimmed by 4 bases and 8 bases, with 9 bases remaining between them. There are 12 residues in the CDR3. CDR1 is MNHNS and CDR2 is SASEGT in the germline V gene. The CDR3 loop reads CASSVQGDEQFF. The CDR3 bases are TGTGCCAGCAGTGTGCAGGGCGATGAGCAGTTCTTC.

The V gene is TRBV30, the J gene TRBJ2-2; D is possibly TRBD2 (5 bases). Trimming took off 2 bases at V and 5 bases at J, with 12 bases between the two ends. Germline V CDR1 and CDR2: GTSNPN, SVGIG (reference sequence). The CDR3 contains 14 residues. CDR3 region: CAWSMLGRTGELFF. The CDR3 nucleotides are TGTGCCTGGAGTATGTTGGGGAGAACCGGGGAGCTGTTTTTT.

This clonotype was observed at least ten times. The chain employs TRBV7-9 and TRBJ2-3; 10 positions agree with TRBD2. The CDR3 loop spans 15 amino acids. CDR1 is SEHNR, CDR2 FQNEAQ, per germline (reference sequence). The V and J ends lost 4 bases and 3 bases, in that order; junction bases with no gene match: 4. CDR3 DNA: TGTGCCAGCAGCTCTAGCGGGAGTTGGACAGATACGCAGTATTTT. Protein: CASSSSGSWTDTQYF.

This clonotype came up many times. This chain connects TRBV28 to TRBJ1-5, with D perhaps matching TRBD1 (5 bases). Germline CDR1 and CDR2: MDHEN and SYDVKM. The CDR3 extends over 14 amino acids. Trimming left V 5 bases short and J 4 bases short, with 12 bases between. The DNA for the CDR3 is TGTGCCAGCAGTAACCACAGGAGTAATCAGCCCCAGCATTTT. Translating it yields CASSNHRSNQPQHF.